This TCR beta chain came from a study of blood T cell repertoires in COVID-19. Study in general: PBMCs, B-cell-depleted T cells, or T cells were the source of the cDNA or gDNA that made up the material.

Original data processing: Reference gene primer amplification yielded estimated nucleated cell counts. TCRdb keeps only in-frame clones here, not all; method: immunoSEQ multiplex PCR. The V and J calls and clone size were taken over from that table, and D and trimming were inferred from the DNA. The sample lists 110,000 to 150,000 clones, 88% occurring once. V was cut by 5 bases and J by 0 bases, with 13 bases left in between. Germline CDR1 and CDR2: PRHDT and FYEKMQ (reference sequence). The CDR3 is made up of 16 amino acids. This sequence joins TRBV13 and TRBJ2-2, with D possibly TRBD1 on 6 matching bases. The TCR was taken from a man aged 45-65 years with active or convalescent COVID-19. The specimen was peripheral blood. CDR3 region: CASSDGTSANTGELFF. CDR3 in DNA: TGTGCCAGCAGCGATGGGACATCCGCGAACACCGGGGAGCTGTTTTTT. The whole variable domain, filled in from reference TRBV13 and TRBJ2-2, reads AAGVIQSPRHLIKEKRETATLKCYPIPRHDTVYWYQQGPGQDPQFLISFYEKMQSDKGSIPDRFSAQQFSDYHSELNMSSLELGDSALYFCASSDGTSANTGELFFGEGSRLTVL.